This record looks at one T cell receptor beta chain sequence and its context. Trimming removed 3 bases at V and 7 bases at J, with 18 bases between. The CDR3 runs 15 residues. CDR1 and CDR2 from the germline V gene are SQVTM and ANQGSEA. Using its own MiXCR run on the RT-PCR reads, TCRdb lists one record per CDR3 protein. This sample has about 700,000 distinct CDR3 sequences, with more than 13% found just once. The receptor comes from a female donor in good health, serving as a healthy control. The sequenced material came from memory CD4+ T cells from blood. The chain combines TRBV29-1 with TRBJ2-2, with D perhaps being TRBD1 or TRBD2 (5 bases each). The CDR3 is CSVDIGQGDHGELFF. The CDR3 region has the DNA TGCAGCGTTGATATTGGTCAGGGAGATCACGGGGAGCTGTTTTTT.